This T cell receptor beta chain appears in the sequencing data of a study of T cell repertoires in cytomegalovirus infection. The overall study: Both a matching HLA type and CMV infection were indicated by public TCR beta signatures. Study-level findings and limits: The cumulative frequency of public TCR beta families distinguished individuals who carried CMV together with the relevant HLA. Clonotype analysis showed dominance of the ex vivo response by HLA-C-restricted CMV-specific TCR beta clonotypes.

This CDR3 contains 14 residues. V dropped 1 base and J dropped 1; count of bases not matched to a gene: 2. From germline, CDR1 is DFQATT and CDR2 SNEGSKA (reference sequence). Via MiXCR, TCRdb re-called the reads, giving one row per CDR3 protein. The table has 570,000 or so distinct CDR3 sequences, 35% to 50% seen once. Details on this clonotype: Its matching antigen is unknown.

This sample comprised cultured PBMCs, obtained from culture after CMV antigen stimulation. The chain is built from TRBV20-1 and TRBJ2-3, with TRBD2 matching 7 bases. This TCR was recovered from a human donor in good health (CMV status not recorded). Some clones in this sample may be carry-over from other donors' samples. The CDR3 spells CSARVSGGTDTQYF. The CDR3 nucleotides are TGCAGTGCTAGAGTGAGCGGGGGCACAGATACGCAGTATTTT.